Listed below are T cell receptor beta chains from one sample, sequenced in a study of blood T cell repertoires in COVID-19. Sequenced by immunoSEQ multiplex PCR; TCRdb stores in-frame clones only, minus some. The top ten clones hold 8.5% to 10% of a sample with 75,000 to 100,000 clones, around 79% of them seen once. The specimen sequenced was peripheral blood. The origin of the receptors is a woman of 80 years or more with acute or convalescent COVID-19. Each CDR3 is given with its conserved first and last residue. Each record gives: J gene, V gene, clone size, D gene, CDR3 DNA, CDR3 protein. The D gene is left open where the match is weak. Expanded clones are given a class, and other clones once, few, many or no size at all.

TRBJ1-3,TRBV9,NA,TRBD1,TGTGCCAGCAAAAGGGACAGCTCTGGAAACACCATATATTTT,CASKRDSSGNTIYF
TRBJ1-6,TRBV10-3,few,TRBD1,TGTGCCATCAAGGAAGGGACAGGGGTATATAATTCACCCCTCCACTTT,CAIKEGTGVYNSPLHF
TRBJ2-3,TRBV9,NA,NA,TGTGCCAGCAGCTTCTCGGGACACCCCGCAGATACGCAGTATTTT,CASSFSGHPADTQYF
TRBJ1-3,TRBV9,few,NA,TGTGCCAGCAGCGTAGCCGGTACCGCGTCTGGAAACACCATATATTTT,CASSVAGTASGNTIYF
TRBJ1-1,TRBV28,NA,NA,TGTGCCAGCGAGGAGGCGGGGGCGTCAGGGTATGGAACTGAAGCTTTCTTT,CASEEAGASGYGTEAFF
TRBJ1-1,TRBV30,once,NA,TGTGCCTGGAGCCCTGGAGGTGCTGGGAACACTGAAGCTTTCTTT,CAWSPGGAGNTEAFF
TRBJ2-3,TRBV5-6,once,TRBD2,TGTGCCAGCAGCGATGGACTAGTCCCCACAGATACGCAGTATTTT,CASSDGLVPTDTQYF
TRBJ1-4,TRBV28,once,NA,TGTGCCAGCAGTGGGCTTACGAGCGGAAAACTGTTTTTT,CASSGLTSGKLFF
TRBJ1-1,TRBV6-2/TRBV6-3,NA,NA,TGTGCCAGCAGTTACCCGACTTACGAAGCTTTCTTT,CASSYPTYEAFF
TRBJ2-3,TRBV28,NA,TRBD2,TGTGCCAGCATTATTAGCGGGACAGATACGCAGTATTTT,CASIISGTDTQYF
TRBJ1-2,TRBV3-1/TRBV3-2,NA,NA,TGTGCCAGCAGAGAAAGCAACGAGGTTGGCTACACCTTC,CASRESNEVGYTF
TRBJ1-1,TRBV30,NA,NA,TGTGCCTGTAGGGGGTACACTGAAGCTTTCTTT,CACRGYTEAFF
TRBJ2-1,TRBV7-3,NA,NA,TGTGCCAGCAGCCCAACTCACAATGAGCAGTTCTTC,CASSPTHNEQFF
TRBJ1-2,TRBV6-5,few,NA,TGTGCCAGCAGTTACTCTTTACTGGACAAGGGCTACACCTTC,CASSYSLLDKGYTF
TRBJ2-7,TRBV2,NA,TRBD1,TGTGCCAGCAGTACTACGACAGGGACCAGCGAGCAGTACTTC,CASSTTTGTSEQYF
TRBJ1-2,TRBV7-9,NA,TRBD1,TGTGCCAGCAGCTTGGGACAGAACCTTAACTATGGCTACACCTTC,CASSLGQNLNYGYTF
TRBJ1-5,TRBV2,once,NA,TGTGCCAGCGCAGGGATGAATCAGCCCCAGCATTTT,CASAGMNQPQHF
TRBJ2-2,TRBV29-1,once,NA,TGCAGCGTTGAGAACAGGGTGAACACCGGGGAGCTGTTTTTT,CSVENRVNTGELFF
TRBJ2-3,TRBV6-4,NA,NA,TGTGCCAGCAGTGACGAACGAGGGACTGTTCTGTATTTT,CASSDERGTVLYF
TRBJ2-3,TRBV5-5,NA,NA,TGTGCCAGCAGCTTCGCAGCGGTGACCTTCACAGATACGCAGTATTTT,CASSFAAVTFTDTQYF
TRBJ2-7,TRBV2,NA,NA,TGTGCCAGCAGGAGAGGACTCCCTGCCTACGAGCAGTACTTC,CASRRGLPAYEQYF
TRBJ1-2,TRBV29-1,NA,TRBD1,TGCAGCGTCGCTATGGGACAGGGGAGGTATGGCTACACCTTC,CSVAMGQGRYGYTF
TRBJ1-2,TRBV11-2,NA,NA,TGTGCCAGCAGCTTGGGACACTCAGCTAACTATGGCTACACCTTC,CASSLGHSANYGYTF
TRBJ2-1,TRBV6-2/TRBV6-3,NA,TRBD2,TGTGCCAGCAGCCCACTAGCGGGAGGGTACAATGAGCAGTTCTTC,CASSPLAGGYNEQFF
TRBJ2-2,TRBV18,few,NA,TGTGCCAGCTCCGCCTCGGAGTACACCGGGGAGCTGTTTTTT,CASSASEYTGELFF
TRBJ1-1,TRBV30,NA,NA,TGTGCCTGGAGTGTACAAGAGAACACTGAAGCTTTCTTT,CAWSVQENTEAFF
TRBJ2-1,TRBV3-1/TRBV3-2,NA,TRBD1,TGTGCCAGCAGCCCACTGAAAATGAACAGGGGGTCCTACAATGAGCAGTTCTTC,CASSPLKMNRGSYNEQFF
TRBJ2-1,TRBV6-4,NA,TRBD2,TGTGCCAGCAGTGACTCGTCAGGTAGCGGGACCTCTTCCTACAATGAGCAGTTCTTC,CASSDSSGSGTSSYNEQFF
TRBJ2-1,TRBV27,NA,NA,TGTGCCAGCACCTACAGGGCAGGGGACAATGAGCAGTTCTTC,CASTYRAGDNEQFF
TRBJ1-1,TRBV24-1,NA,NA,TGTGCCACCAGTGATTTCGGACAGCAGGGAGCTTTCTTT,CATSDFGQQGAFF
TRBJ1-6,TRBV5-4,once,TRBD1,TGTGCCAGCAGACCCGACAGGGGGCAGGGTAATTCACCCCTCCACTTT,CASRPDRGQGNSPLHF
TRBJ1-5,TRBV4-2,NA,NA,TGTGCCAGCAGCCAAGAAAGATCCCGGGTGTTAATTGAGCCCCAGCATTTT,CASSQERSRVLIEPQHF
TRBJ2-1,TRBV7-8,NA,NA,TGTGCCAGCAGCTGGGACTTGCGCAAGGAGCAGTTCTTC,CASSWDLRKEQFF
TRBJ2-7,TRBV6-5,NA,TRBD1,TGTGCCAGCAGCCGGGACAGGGGGTACGAGCAGTATTTC,CASSRDRGYEQYF
TRBJ2-3,TRBV5-4,NA,TRBD2,TGTGCCAGCAGCATAACAGCGGGACGCACAGATACGCAGTATTTT,CASSITAGRTDTQYF
TRBJ1-2,TRBV7-8,NA,TRBD1,TGTGCCAGCAGCTTAGCAAGGACAGGGAGAGGAAGCGACACCTTC,CASSLARTGRGSDTF
TRBJ2-7,TRBV5-1,NA,TRBD1,TGCGCCAGCAGCTTGGTAGGGACAGGGACCGAGCAGTACTTC,CASSLVGTGTEQYF
TRBJ2-5,TRBV15,NA,NA,TGTGCCACCAGCAGCGGGTTGTCGCGTATGGAGACCCAGTACTTC,CATSSGLSRMETQYF
TRBJ1-6,TRBV6-5,NA,TRBD1,TGTGCCAGCAACCTACAGGGGGCTAGTTCACCCCTCCACTTT,CASNLQGASSPLHF
TRBJ1-3,TRBV4-3,NA,NA,TGCGCCAGCAGCCAAGATAGAGCGGACTCTGGAAACACCATATATTTT,CASSQDRADSGNTIYF
TRBJ2-5,TRBV6-1,NA,NA,TGTGCCAGCAGTGAAGAACTAGGTCGGGAGACCCAGTACTTC,CASSEELGRETQYF
TRBJ2-3,TRBV9,once,TRBD2,TGTGCCAGCAGCGTTGCCGGGACTAGCGGTATGGATACGCAGTATTTT,CASSVAGTSGMDTQYF
TRBJ2-7,TRBV3-1/TRBV3-2,NA,NA,TGTGCCAGCAGCCCGTACGGGAGACACAGGGGCTCCTACGAGCAGTACTTC,CASSPYGRHRGSYEQYF
TRBJ1-2,TRBV18,NA,NA,TGTGCCAGCTCACCACCGTCTGGACAAAGCCTCTACACCTTC,CASSPPSGQSLYTF
TRBJ2-7,TRBV11-2,few,TRBD1,TGTGCCAGCAGAGAAAAGGCGCTGTCCTTCCGGGACAGGGGCAACGAGCAGTACTTC,CASREKALSFRDRGNEQYF
TRBJ1-4,TRBV28,NA,TRBD1,TGTGCCAGCAGACTGGACAGGGGAAAACTGTTTTTT,CASRLDRGKLFF
TRBJ2-7,TRBV4-1,NA,TRBD1,TGCGCCAGCAGCCAAGAAGGATCTTACGACAGGGGATACTACGAGCAGTACTTC,CASSQEGSYDRGYYEQYF
TRBJ2-7,TRBV5-4,few,NA,TGTGCCAGCAGCTTGCCTACTTCCTACGAGCAGTACTTC,CASSLPTSYEQYF
TRBJ2-1,TRBV7-2,NA,NA,TGTGCCAGCAGCTTGGGCGGGGCCTCCTACAATGAGCAGTTCTTC,CASSLGGASYNEQFF
TRBJ2-7,TRBV6-5,NA,TRBD1,TGTGCCAGCAGTTACGAACGGACAGGGCGGTACGAGCAGTACTTC,CASSYERTGRYEQYF
TRBJ2-6,TRBV6-2/TRBV6-3,NA,TRBD1,TGTGCCAGCAGCCGGGACAGGACCCTCGGGGCCAACGTCCTGACTTTC,CASSRDRTLGANVLTF
TRBJ2-3,TRBV29-1,NA,TRBD2,TGCAGCGTTGAATGGCTAGCGGGAAACACAGATACGCAGTATTTT,CSVEWLAGNTDTQYF
TRBJ1-5,TRBV19,NA,TRBD1,TGTGCCAGTAACAAGGGACAGACTTATAGCAATCAGCCCCAGCATTTT,CASNKGQTYSNQPQHF